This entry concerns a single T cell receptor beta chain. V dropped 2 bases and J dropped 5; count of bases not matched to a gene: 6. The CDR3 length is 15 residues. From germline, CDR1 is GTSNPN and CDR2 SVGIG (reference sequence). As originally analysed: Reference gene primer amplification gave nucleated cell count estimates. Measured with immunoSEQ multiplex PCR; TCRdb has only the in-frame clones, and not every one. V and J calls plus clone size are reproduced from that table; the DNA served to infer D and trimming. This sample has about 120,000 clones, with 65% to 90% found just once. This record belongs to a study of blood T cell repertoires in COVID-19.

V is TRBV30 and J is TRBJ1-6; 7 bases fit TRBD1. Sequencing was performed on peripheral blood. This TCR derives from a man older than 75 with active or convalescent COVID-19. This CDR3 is CAWSPRQGNNSPLHF. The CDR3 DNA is TGTGCCTGGAGTCCCCGACAGGGCAATAATTCACCCCTCCACTTT.